The 14 T cell receptor beta chains reported below all come from one sample, sequenced in a study of control samples from healthy donors and cancer patients. The data were produced by immunoSEQ multiplex PCR, yet TCRdb's version contains in-frame clones alone and is incomplete. Among fewer than 300,000 clones, around 80% were seen once, and the ten largest hold 13%. Sequencing was done on a sample of PBMCs. These TCRs come from a woman aged 60-70 years with lung cancer.

This sequence joins TRBV7-8 and TRBJ2-5; possibly TRBD1 for D (6 bases). The V gene lost 3 bases and the J gene lost 0 bases, with 11 bases spanning the gap. Germline CDR1 reads SGHVS; CDR2 reads FQNEAQ. This CDR3 is built from 15 residues. The CDR3: CASSLRGSNQETQYF. As DNA, the CDR3 is TGTGCCAGCAGCTTGAGGGGGTCCAACCAAGAGACCCAGTACTTC.

The chain employs TRBV5-1 and TRBJ1-4; D is undetermined. The CDR3 has 17 residues. Deletions cut 3 bases from V and 8 bases from J, with 23 bases between. Germline V gene data show CDR1 as SGHRS and CDR2 as YFSETQ. Written as DNA, the CDR3 is TGCGCCAGCAGCTGGAGGCCCGGCGGGGATGTAGGAGAAAAACTGTTTTTT. Translated, it gives CASSWRPGGDVGEKLFF.

This clone occurred a few times. The rearrangement uses TRBV6-5 and TRBJ1-1; D is uncertain. The CDR3 length is 13 residues. Germline CDR1 MNHEY, CDR2 SVGAGI. V was clipped by 0 bases and J by 7 bases, with 9 bases between them. The CDR3 bases are TGTGCCAGCAGTTACTCGGGTGCTCTTGAAGCTTTCTTT. It encodes CASSYSGALEAFF.

The CDR3 reads CASSPNLVVTDTQYF. The CDR3 DNA sequence: TGTGCCAGTAGCCCGAACCTTGTGGTCACAGATACGCAGTATTTT. The chain links TRBV19 to TRBJ2-3; D gene ambiguous. Germline values: CDR1 LNHDA, CDR2 SQIVND (reference sequence). V lost 6 bases, J lost 2 bases, and 15 bases lay in between. The CDR3 length is 15 residues.

The V gene is TRBV6-2 or TRBV6-3, the J gene TRBJ1-6, with a possible D match to TRBD1 (5 bases). Trimming took off 5 bases at V and 7 bases at J, with 18 bases between the two ends. CDR1 is MNHEY, CDR2 SVGEGT, per germline. CDR3 size: 16 residues. The CDR3 DNA sequence: TGTGCCAGCAGTCCGGGGACGGGAAGGGGAAATTCACCCCTCCACTTT. It is translated as CASSPGTGRGNSPLHF.

The chain employs TRBV3-1 (or the pseudogene TRBV3-2) and TRBJ2-3; D gene uncertain. This CDR3 has 18 amino acids. Germline V gene data show CDR1 as LGHDT and CDR2 as YNNKEL (reference sequence). V lost 0 bases, J lost 0 bases, and 16 bases lay in between. The CDR3 DNA is TGTGCCAGCAGCCAAGATCGGCACAGCTTTTCTAGCACAGATACGCAGTATTTT. This translates into CASSQDRHSFSSTDTQYF.

V is TRBV6-4 and J is TRBJ1-1; 9 bases map to TRBD1. Germline V gene lookup returns CDR1 MRHNA and CDR2 SNTAGT. The junction had 10 bases not matched to a gene; V was cut back by 6 bases and J by 5 bases. The CDR3 has 15 amino acids. The CDR3 region has the DNA TGTGCCAGCAGCGAGAACAGGGGGCGCGGGACTGAAGCTTTCTTT. Translating it yields CASSENRGRGTEAFF.

The chain employs TRBV11-2 and TRBJ2-3, with TRBD2 matching 13 bases. CDR1 is SGHAT, CDR2 FQNNGV, per germline. This CDR3 spans 17 amino acids. Trimming took 6 bases from V and 2 from J; bases not matched to a gene: 8. This chain's CDR3 is CASRPQGTSGNTDTQYF. Here the CDR3 DNA reads TGTGCCAGCAGACCACAGGGGACTAGCGGGAACACAGATACGCAGTATTTT. Full variable domain (outside the CDR3, taken from reference TRBV11-2 and TRBJ2-3): EAGVAQSPRYKIIEKRQSVAFWCNPISGHATLYWYQQILGQGPKLLIQFQNNGVVDDSQLPKDRFSAERLKGVDSTLKIQPAKLEDSAVYLCASRPQGTSGNTDTQYFGPGTRLTVL.

V usage is TRBV9 and J usage is TRBJ2-6; D remains ambiguous. The germline gives CDR1 SGDLS, CDR2 YYNGEE. This CDR3 region has 15 residues. Trimming pared 0 bases from V and 0 bases from J, leaving 4 bases between. In DNA form, the CDR3 reads TGTGCCAGCAGCGTAGTAGCCTCTGGGGCCAACGTCCTGACTTTC. Translation gives CASSVVASGANVLTF. The full variable domain, its missing parts supplied by reference TRBV9 and TRBJ2-6, is DSGVTQTPKHLITATGQRVTLRCSPRSGDLSVYWYQQSLDQGLQFLIQYYNGEERAKGNILERFSAQQFPDLHSELNLSSLELGDSALYFCASSVVASGANVLTFGAGSRLTVL.

The J gene is TRBJ2-2, the V gene TRBV3-1 (or the pseudogene TRBV3-2); D is unresolved. Trimming stripped 3 bases from V and 8 bases from J, with 7 bases between. CDR1 and CDR2 from the germline V gene are LGHDT and YNNKEL (reference sequence). This CDR3 has 12 amino acids. The CDR3 DNA follows: TGTGCCAGCAGCCATGCCTCAGGGGAGCTGTTTTTT. This sequence encodes CASSHASGELFF.

This sequence joins TRBV3-1 (or the pseudogene TRBV3-2) and TRBJ2-7; 10 bases match TRBD2. The V segment lost 4 bases and the J segment 3 bases; nucleotides outside the gene matches: 3. The germline V gene encodes CDR1 LGHDT and CDR2 YNNKEL (reference sequence). The CDR3 covers 14 residues. Here the CDR3 DNA reads TGTGCCAGCAGCCCCCGGACTAGCGGCTACGAGCAGTACTTC. It is translated as CASSPRTSGYEQYF.

A single count supports this clone. V gene TRBV2 combines with J gene TRBJ1-5; no clear D gene. Per germline, CDR1 SNHLY and CDR2 FYNNEI. Trimming left V 3 bases short and J 4 bases short, with 10 bases between. The CDR3 contains 14 residues. CDR3 DNA: TGTGCCAGCAGTGAGAGTTCCGGGAATCAGCCCCAGCATTTT. It yields the protein CASSESSGNQPQHF.

The chain joins TRBV7-2 to TRBJ2-5; no firm D call. The CDR3 runs to 13 residues. V gave up 1 base and J gave up 7 bases, with 10 bases separating them. Per the germline V gene, CDR1 is SGHTA and CDR2 is FQGNSA. The CDR3 nucleotides are TGTGCCAGCAGCTTAGTGGGCACGTCGACCCAGTACTTC. It specifies CASSLVGTSTQYF.

This clone occurred once. V and J are TRBV10-3 and TRBJ2-2; 8 bases line up with TRBD1. Unmatched junction bases numbered 8, after V lost 7 bases and J lost 7 bases. Germline V CDR1 and CDR2: ENHRY, SYGVKD. The CDR3 runs 14 residues. The CDR3 DNA sequence: TGTGCCATCAAGGAACAGGGGGTTGTCGGGGAGCTGTTTTTT. Translated: CAIKEQGVVGELFF.